The sequence of this TCR beta chain was determined in a study of blood T cells in healthy people across ages. Notes on the study in general: Samples with more naive T cells showed higher observed beta diversity.

Together with a sample-barcoded 5' primer, a J-beta primer mix was included in a second PCR lasting about 7 to 11 cycles. Each cDNA molecule was tagged by a template-switch adaptor with 12 random nucleotides. CDR3-containing paired-end reads numbering at least 3 million came from each sample. TCRdb reprocessed the 5' RACE reads via MiXCR and lists one record per CDR3 protein. The sample contains over a million distinct CDR3 sequences, 59% of which appear only once. Trimming took off 4 bases at V and 6 bases at J, with 13 bases between the two ends. The CDR3 consists of 13 residues. Germline V gene lookup returns CDR1 SQVTM and CDR2 ANQGSEA. This clonotype occurred a few times. What it binds is not known.

The sequence came from a man aged 18 to 29 in good health. The material sequenced was blood. V is TRBV29-1 and J is TRBJ2-1; D may be TRBD1 (6 bases). For the CDR3, the DNA is TGCAGCGTTGTTAGGGGGTTTAGCAATGAGCAGTTCTTC. Amino acids: CSVVRGFSNEQFF.